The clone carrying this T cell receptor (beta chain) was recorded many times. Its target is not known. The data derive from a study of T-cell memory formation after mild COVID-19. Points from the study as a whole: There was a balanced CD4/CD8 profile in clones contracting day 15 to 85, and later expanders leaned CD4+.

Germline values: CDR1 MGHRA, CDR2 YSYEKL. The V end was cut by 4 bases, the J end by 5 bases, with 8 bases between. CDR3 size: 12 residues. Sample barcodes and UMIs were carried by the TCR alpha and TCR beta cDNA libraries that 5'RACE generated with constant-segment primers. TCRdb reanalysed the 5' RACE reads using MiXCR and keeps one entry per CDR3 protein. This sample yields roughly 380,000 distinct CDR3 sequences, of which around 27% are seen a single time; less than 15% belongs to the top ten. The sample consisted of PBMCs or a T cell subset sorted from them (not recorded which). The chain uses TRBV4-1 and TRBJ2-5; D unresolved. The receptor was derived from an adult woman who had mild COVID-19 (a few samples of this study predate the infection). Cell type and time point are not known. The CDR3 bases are TGCGCCAGCAGCCCGACGGGCGAGACCCAGTACTTC. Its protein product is CASSPTGETQYF.